This is a list of T cell receptor beta chains from one sample in a study of blood T cell repertoires in COVID-19. Clones were read by immunoSEQ multiplex PCR, and TCRdb kept only the in-frame ones, dropping some. The data hold about 110,000 clones, with more than 80% observed a single time. The sequenced sample was peripheral blood. Source of these receptors: a woman aged 65 to 85 with acute or convalescent COVID-19. Each CDR3 is given with its conserved first and last residue. The order of the fields is clone size, V gene, D gene, J gene, CDR3 protein, CDR3 DNA. A D gene is named only where the DNA matches it firmly. Part of the rows lack a size; the others show once, few, many or a class for expanded clones.

clone_size: few
v_call: TRBV19
d_call: TRBD2
j_call: TRBJ2-3
cdr3_aa: CASSMKAGWGDTQYF
cdr3_nt: TGTGCCAGTAGTATGAAAGCGGGGTGGGGAGATACGCAGTATTTT

clone_size: .
v_call: TRBV5-1
d_call: .
j_call: TRBJ1-6
cdr3_aa: CASSADGQGGYNSPLHF
cdr3_nt: TGCGCCAGCAGCGCAGACGGGCAGGGAGGGTATAATTCACCCCTCCACTTT

clone_size: .
v_call: TRBV21-1
d_call: .
j_call: TRBJ1-1
cdr3_aa: CASPRDRLNTEAFF
cdr3_nt: TGTGCCAGCCCCAGGGACAGGTTGAACACTGAAGCTTTCTTT

clone_size: .
v_call: TRBV7-2
d_call: .
j_call: TRBJ1-2
cdr3_aa: CASSSQGNYGYTF
cdr3_nt: TGTGCCAGCAGCTCACAGGGTAACTATGGCTACACCTTC

clone_size: .
v_call: TRBV10-1
d_call: .
j_call: TRBJ2-3
cdr3_aa: CASSVGNQGDTQYF
cdr3_nt: TGCGCCAGCAGTGTGGGCAACCAAGGAGATACGCAGTATTTT

clone_size: .
v_call: TRBV5-4
d_call: .
j_call: TRBJ2-2
cdr3_aa: CASSTGHILNTGELFF
cdr3_nt: TGTGCCAGCAGCACGGGACATATACTTAACACCGGGGAGCTGTTTTTT

clone_size: .
v_call: TRBV5-4
d_call: TRBD1
j_call: TRBJ1-1
cdr3_aa: CASSLGQGLFMNTEAFF
cdr3_nt: TGTGCCAGCAGCCTGGGACAGGGTCTTTTTATGAACACTGAAGCTTTCTTT

clone_size: .
v_call: TRBV24-1
d_call: .
j_call: TRBJ1-5
cdr3_aa: CATESQSNQPQHF
cdr3_nt: TGTGCCACCGAGTCACAGTCCAATCAGCCCCAGCATTTT

clone_size: .
v_call: TRBV5-1
d_call: .
j_call: TRBJ1-1
cdr3_aa: CASRLLTENTEAFF
cdr3_nt: TGCGCCAGCAGGTTGCTGACAGAGAACACTGAAGCTTTCTTT

clone_size: .
v_call: TRBV18
d_call: TRBD2
j_call: TRBJ2-3
cdr3_aa: CASSPSGDQRTDTQYF
cdr3_nt: TGTGCCAGCTCCCCTAGCGGGGATCAACGCACAGATACGCAGTATTTT

clone_size: .
v_call: TRBV5-3
d_call: TRBD1
j_call: TRBJ1-5
cdr3_aa: CARSLGFRGTPLPQHF
cdr3_nt: TGTGCCAGAAGCTTGGGTTTCAGGGGGACTCCGTTGCCCCAGCATTTT

clone_size: .
v_call: TRBV5-1
d_call: .
j_call: TRBJ2-3
cdr3_aa: CASSFETDTDTQYF
cdr3_nt: TGCGCCAGCAGCTTCGAGACAGACACAGATACGCAGTATTTT

clone_size: .
v_call: TRBV3-1/TRBV3-2
d_call: .
j_call: TRBJ2-7
cdr3_aa: CASSQEGQTSSYEQYF
cdr3_nt: TGTGCCAGCAGCCAAGAGGGTCAGACAAGCTCCTACGAGCAGTACTTC

clone_size: .
v_call: TRBV5-1
d_call: .
j_call: TRBJ1-5
cdr3_aa: CASSVDSDQPQHF
cdr3_nt: TGCGCCAGCAGCGTGGACTCCGATCAGCCCCAGCATTTT

clone_size: few
v_call: TRBV6-5
d_call: TRBD1
j_call: TRBJ2-1
cdr3_aa: CASRSGTVDEQFF
cdr3_nt: TGTGCCAGCAGATCCGGGACAGTTGATGAGCAGTTCTTC

clone_size: .
v_call: TRBV10-2
d_call: .
j_call: TRBJ1-2
cdr3_aa: CASSVAGGYGYTF
cdr3_nt: TGCGCCAGCAGTGTGGCGGGCGGCTATGGCTACACCTTC

clone_size: .
v_call: TRBV2
d_call: .
j_call: TRBJ2-3
cdr3_aa: CASKLDSTSTDTQYF
cdr3_nt: TGTGCCAGCAAACTTGACAGTACTAGCACAGATACGCAGTATTTT

clone_size: .
v_call: TRBV11-1
d_call: TRBD1
j_call: TRBJ2-7
cdr3_aa: CASSPWDRGAYEQYF
cdr3_nt: TGTGCCAGCAGCCCTTGGGACAGGGGAGCCTACGAGCAGTACTTC

clone_size: few
v_call: TRBV4-3
d_call: .
j_call: TRBJ1-5
cdr3_aa: CASSQEARQFNQPQHF
cdr3_nt: TGCGCCAGCAGCCAAGAAGCTAGGCAGTTTAATCAGCCCCAGCATTTT

clone_size: .
v_call: TRBV6-2/TRBV6-3
d_call: TRBD1
j_call: TRBJ2-5
cdr3_aa: CASSYERTGGQETQYF
cdr3_nt: TGTGCCAGCAGTTACGAGCGGACAGGGGGCCAAGAGACCCAGTACTTC

clone_size: .
v_call: TRBV2
d_call: .
j_call: TRBJ2-3
cdr3_aa: CASSERSRRLNTQYF
cdr3_nt: TGTGCCAGCAGTGAAAGGAGTAGGAGACTAAATACGCAGTATTTT

clone_size: .
v_call: TRBV19
d_call: .
j_call: TRBJ2-7
cdr3_aa: CASRSQDSSYEQYF
cdr3_nt: TGTGCCAGTAGGAGTCAGGATTCGTCCTACGAGCAGTACTTC

clone_size: .
v_call: TRBV2
d_call: .
j_call: TRBJ1-1
cdr3_aa: CASKSNELHTEAFF
cdr3_nt: TGTGCCAGCAAAAGCAACGAATTACACACTGAAGCTTTCTTT

clone_size: .
v_call: TRBV27
d_call: TRBD2
j_call: TRBJ2-3
cdr3_aa: CASGAAGTSTADTQYF
cdr3_nt: TGTGCCAGCGGAGCAGCCGGGACTAGCACCGCAGATACGCAGTATTTT

clone_size: .
v_call: TRBV5-1
d_call: .
j_call: TRBJ1-1
cdr3_aa: CASSLAAGGTEAFF
cdr3_nt: TGCGCCAGCAGCTTGGCGGCAGGAGGCACTGAAGCTTTCTTT